One and the same sample provided the 3 T cell receptor beta chains below, sequenced in a study of cytomegalovirus exposure and HLA in healthy donors. Only in-frame clones appear in the TCRdb table, and some are missing; sequencing was by immunoSEQ multiplex PCR. This sample has 140,000 to 150,000 clones, with about 89% found just once. Sequenced sample: PBMCs. The source of these receptors is a young man in good health and CMV-seronegative.

This chain links TRBV6-5 with TRBJ1-4; unclear D gene. Germline V gene lookup returns CDR1 MNHEY and CDR2 SVGAGI. V was clipped by 2 bases and J by 0 bases, with 7 bases between them. The CDR3 consists of 15 residues. The CDR3 DNA reads as TGTGCCAGCAGTTACCGAGGTGCAACTAATGAAAAACTGTTTTTT. Translation: CASSYRGATNEKLFF.

The chain combines TRBV5-4 with TRBJ2-1; TRBD1 aligns across 10 bases. V gave up 3 bases and J gave up 4 bases; unmatched junction bases: 4. This CDR3 contains 15 residues. Germline V lookup: CDR1 SGHNT, CDR2 YYREEE (reference sequence). Here the CDR3 reads CASSSGTGVYNEQFF. Here the CDR3 DNA reads TGTGCCAGCAGCTCCGGGACAGGGGTATACAATGAGCAGTTCTTC.

The V and J genes are TRBV21-1 and TRBJ2-1; the table assigns TRBD2, which was not confirmed against the DNA. TRBV21-1 has pseudogene status. CDR3 length equals 16 residues. The CDR3 nucleotides read TGTGCCAGCAGCAATAATAGCCGTTCCTCCTACAATGAGCAGTTCTTC. It specifies CASSNNSRSSYNEQFF.